This T cell receptor (beta chain) appears in the sequencing data of a study of shared clonotypes between healthy human individuals. Overall study context: Each donor's CD4 naive and CD4 memory cells filled three plates apiece, CD8 naive two, and CD8 memory one.

Naive CD8 cells comprised CD45RO-negative, CCR7-positively selected cells, excluding terminally differentiated effector memory CD45RA+ cells. CDR3 length equals 17 residues. Assay used: immunoSEQ multiplex PCR; TCRdb lists only in-frame clones, some missing. The sample lists about 2.2 million clones; about 93% were seen once. This chain joins TRBV12-1 and TRBJ2-4; TRBD2 was called by the table and not checked on the DNA. TRBV12-1 is given as a pseudogene. The sequence derives from a young man in good health. Some clones in this sample may be carry-over from other donors' samples. Sequenced material: naive CD8+ T cells from PBMCs. The CDR3 sequence is CASSSPLAALAKNIQYF. The CDR3 DNA sequence: TGTGCCAGCAGCAGCCCCCTAGCGGCCCTAGCCAAAAACATTCAGTACTTC.